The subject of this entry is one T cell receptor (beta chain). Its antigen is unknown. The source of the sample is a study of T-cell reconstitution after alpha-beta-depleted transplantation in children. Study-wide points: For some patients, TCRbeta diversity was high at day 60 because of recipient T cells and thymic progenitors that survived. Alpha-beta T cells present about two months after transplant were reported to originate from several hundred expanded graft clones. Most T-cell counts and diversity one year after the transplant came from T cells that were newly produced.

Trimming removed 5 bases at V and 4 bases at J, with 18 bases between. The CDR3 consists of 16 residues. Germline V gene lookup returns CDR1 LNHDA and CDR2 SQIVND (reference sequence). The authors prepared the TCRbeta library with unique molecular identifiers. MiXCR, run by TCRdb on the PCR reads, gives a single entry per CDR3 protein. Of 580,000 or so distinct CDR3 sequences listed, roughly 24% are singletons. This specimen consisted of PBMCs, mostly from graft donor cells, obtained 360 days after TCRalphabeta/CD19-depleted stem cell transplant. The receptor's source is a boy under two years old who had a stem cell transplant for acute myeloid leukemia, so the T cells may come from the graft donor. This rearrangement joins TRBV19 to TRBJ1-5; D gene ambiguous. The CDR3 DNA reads TGTGCCAGTAGTCCCTACCTCGACCGACCTAATCAGCCCCAGCATTTT. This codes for CASSPYLDRPNQPQHF. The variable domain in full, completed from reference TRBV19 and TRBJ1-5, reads DGGITQSPKYLFRKEGQNVTLSCEQNLNHDAMYWYRQDPGQGLRLIYYSQIVNDFQKGDIAEGYSVSREKKESFPLTVTSAQKNPTAFYLCASSPYLDRPNQPQHFGDGTRLSIL.